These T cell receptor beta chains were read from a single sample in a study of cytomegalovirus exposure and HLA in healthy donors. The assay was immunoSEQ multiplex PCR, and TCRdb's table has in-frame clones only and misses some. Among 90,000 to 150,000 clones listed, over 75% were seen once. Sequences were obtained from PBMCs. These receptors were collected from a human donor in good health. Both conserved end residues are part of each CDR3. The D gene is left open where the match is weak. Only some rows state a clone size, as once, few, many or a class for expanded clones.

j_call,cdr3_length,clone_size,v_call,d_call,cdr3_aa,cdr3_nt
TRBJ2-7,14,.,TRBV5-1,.,CASSLEDAAHEQYF,TGCGCCAGCAGCTTGGAGGATGCGGCTCACGAGCAGTACTTC
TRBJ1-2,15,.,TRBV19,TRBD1,CASTSRQGAGYGYTF,TGTGCCAGTACCAGCCGACAGGGGGCGGGCTATGGCTACACCTTC
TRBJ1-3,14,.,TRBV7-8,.,CASSEDSSGNTIYF,TGTGCCAGCAGCGAAGACAGCTCTGGAAACACCATATATTTT
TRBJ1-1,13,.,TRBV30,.,CAWRGQGVTEAFF,TGTGCCTGGAGGGGGCAGGGCGTCACTGAAGCTTTCTTT
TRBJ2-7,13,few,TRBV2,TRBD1,CASNPGTGYEQYF,TGTGCCAGCAATCCCGGGACAGGGTACGAGCAGTACTTC
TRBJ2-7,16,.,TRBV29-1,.,CSVAGSTATSSYEQYF,TGCAGCGTTGCGGGATCAACGGCCACGAGCTCCTACGAGCAGTACTTC
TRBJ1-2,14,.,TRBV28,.,CASSTTRQGGGYTF,TGTGCCAGCAGTACGACGCGCCAGGGTGGGGGCTACACCTTC
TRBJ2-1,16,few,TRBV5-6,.,CASSRDPTGSYNEQFF,TGTGCCAGCAGCCGTGACCCCACCGGGTCCTACAATGAGCAGTTCTTC
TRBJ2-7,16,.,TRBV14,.,CASSQDLGHLGGEQYF,TGTGCCAGCAGCCAAGATTTAGGACATTTGGGTGGGGAGCAGTACTTC
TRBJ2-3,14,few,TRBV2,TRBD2,CASRAAGKGDTQYF,TGTGCCAGCAGGGCAGCGGGAAAGGGAGATACGCAGTATTTT
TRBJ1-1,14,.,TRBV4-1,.,CASSQEADHTEAFF,TGCGCCAGTAGCCAAGAAGCGGACCACACTGAAGCTTTCTTT
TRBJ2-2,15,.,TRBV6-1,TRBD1,CASTRQGEGTGELFF,TGTGCCAGCACCCGACAGGGGGAAGGAACCGGGGAGCTGTTTTTT
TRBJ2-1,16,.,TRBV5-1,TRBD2,CASRSDWGGVGNEQFF,TGCGCCAGCAGGTCGGACTGGGGGGGGGTGGGCAATGAGCAGTTCTTC
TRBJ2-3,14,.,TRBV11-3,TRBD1,CASSFSGGKDTQYF,TGTGCCAGCAGCTTTTCAGGGGGAAAAGATACGCAGTATTTT
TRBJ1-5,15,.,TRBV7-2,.,CASSLVSGSNQPQHF,TGTGCCAGCAGCTTAGTTTCCGGTAGCAATCAGCCCCAGCATTTT
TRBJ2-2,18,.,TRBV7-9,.,CASSARVRRTANTGELFF,TGTGCCAGCAGCGCCCGAGTGAGGAGGACCGCGAACACCGGGGAGCTGTTTTTT
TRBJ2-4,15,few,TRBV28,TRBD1,CASSSDRVGGAIQYF,TGTGCCAGCAGTTCCGACAGGGTTGGGGGCGCCATTCAGTACTTC
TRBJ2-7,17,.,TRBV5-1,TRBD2,CASSTGLAGGKRYEQYF,TGCGCCAGCAGCACCGGACTAGCGGGAGGTAAAAGGTACGAGCAGTACTTC
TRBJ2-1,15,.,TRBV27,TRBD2,CASSARLAGGSEQFF,TGTGCCAGCAGCGCCCGACTAGCGGGAGGGTCTGAGCAGTTCTTC
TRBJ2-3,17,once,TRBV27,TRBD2,CASSLRLAGGFDYTQYF,TGTGCCAGCAGTTTGAGACTAGCGGGAGGGTTCGATTATACGCAGTATTTT
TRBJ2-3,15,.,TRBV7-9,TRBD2,CASKGGGRSRDTQYF,TGTGCCAGCAAGGGCGGCGGGAGAAGTCGAGATACGCAGTATTTT
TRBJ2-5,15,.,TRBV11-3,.,CASSLFTGAQETQYF,TGTGCCAGCAGCTTATTCACAGGAGCCCAAGAGACCCAGTACTTC
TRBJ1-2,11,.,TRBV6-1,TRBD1,CASSTTGGWAF,TGTGCCAGCAGTACTACAGGGGGTTGGGCATTC
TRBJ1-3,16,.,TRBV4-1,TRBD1,CASSQDKGTGLYTIYF,TGCGCCAGCAGCCAAGATAAGGGGACAGGGCTATACACCATATATTTT
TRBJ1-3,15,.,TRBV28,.,CASSPSGRTGNTIYF,TGTGCCAGCAGCCCCTCGGGAAGAACTGGAAACACCATATATTTT
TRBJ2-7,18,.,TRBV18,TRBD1,CASSPPLLRRDRPYEQYF,TGTGCCAGCTCACCACCTTTATTACGAAGGGACAGGCCCTACGAGCAGTACTTC
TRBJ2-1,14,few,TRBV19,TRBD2,CASITSGSSNEQFF,TGTGCCAGTATCACTAGCGGGAGTTCAAATGAGCAGTTCTTC
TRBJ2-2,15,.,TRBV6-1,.,CASSSGHGRTGELFF,TGTGCCAGCAGTTCGGGACACGGCCGTACCGGGGAGCTGTTTTTT
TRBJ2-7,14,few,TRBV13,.,CASSLGGRADEQYF,TGTGCCAGCAGCTTAGGTGGCAGGGCAGACGAGCAGTACTTC
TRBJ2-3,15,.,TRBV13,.,CASSLISGATDTQYF,TGTGCCAGCAGCTTAATTTCGGGAGCCACAGATACGCAGTATTTT
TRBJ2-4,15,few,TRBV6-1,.,CASSERPSVGNIQYF,TGTGCCAGCAGTGAACGGCCCTCCGTCGGGAACATTCAGTACTTC
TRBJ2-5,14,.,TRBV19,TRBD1,CASSPQGSGETQYF,TGTGCCAGTAGCCCACAGGGGAGTGGAGAGACCCAGTACTTC
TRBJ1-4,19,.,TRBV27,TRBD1,CASSLLPPTTGWRAEKLFF,TGTGCCAGCAGTTTATTACCCCCTACGACAGGGTGGAGGGCTGAAAAACTGTTTTTT
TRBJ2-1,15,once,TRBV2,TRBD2,CASSEELARWNEQFF,TGTGCCAGCAGTGAAGAACTAGCGAGGTGGAATGAGCAGTTCTTC
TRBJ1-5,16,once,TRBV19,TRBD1,CAGSTLGTAINQPQHF,TGTGCCGGTAGTACCCTAGGGACAGCGATCAATCAGCCCCAGCATTTT
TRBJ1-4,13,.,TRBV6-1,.,CASSPNGVEKLFF,TGTGCCAGCAGCCCCAACGGGGTTGAAAAACTGTTTTTT
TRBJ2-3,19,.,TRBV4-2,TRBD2,CASSQEEGTSGRATDTQYF,TGTGCCAGCAGCCAAGAGGAAGGGACTAGCGGGAGGGCCACAGATACGCAGTATTTT
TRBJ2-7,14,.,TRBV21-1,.,CASSPRHRTYEQYF,TGTGCCAGCAGCCCTCGCCACAGGACCTACGAGCAGTACTTC
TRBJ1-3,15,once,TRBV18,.,CASSSGWLSGNTIYF,TGTGCCAGCTCATCGGGGTGGCTCTCTGGAAACACCATATATTTT
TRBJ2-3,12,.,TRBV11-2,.,CASSQVSDTQYF,TGTGCCAGCAGTCAGGTTTCGGATACGCAGTATTTT
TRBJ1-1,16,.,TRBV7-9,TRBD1,CASSLEGGQGNTEAFF,TGTGCCAGCAGCTTGGAAGGGGGACAGGGGAACACTGAAGCTTTCTTT
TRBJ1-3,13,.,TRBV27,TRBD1,CASRRQGGNTIYF,TGTGCCAGCAGGAGACAGGGTGGAAACACCATATATTTT
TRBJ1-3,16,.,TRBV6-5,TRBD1,CASSYLSGGTGNTIYF,TGTGCCAGCAGTTACCTTTCAGGGGGAACTGGAAACACCATATATTTT
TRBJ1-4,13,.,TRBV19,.,CASSITGGEKLFF,TGTGCCAGTAGTATTACGGGGGGTGAAAAACTGTTTTTT
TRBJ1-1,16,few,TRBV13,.,CASSLRRTGENTEAFF,TGTGCCAGCAGCTTAAGAAGAACGGGGGAGAACACTGAAGCTTTCTTT
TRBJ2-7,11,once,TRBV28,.,CASSFGYEQYF,TGTGCCAGCAGTTTCGGGTACGAGCAGTACTTC
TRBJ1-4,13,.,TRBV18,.,CASSPGADEKLFF,TGTGCCAGCTCACCAGGGGCGGATGAAAAACTGTTTTTT
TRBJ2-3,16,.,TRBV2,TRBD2,CASSEWTSGHTDTQYF,TGTGCCAGCAGTGAATGGACTAGCGGGCACACAGATACGCAGTATTTT
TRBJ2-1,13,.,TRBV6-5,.,CASNQGWDNEQFF,TGTGCCAGCAATCAGGGGTGGGACAATGAGCAGTTCTTC
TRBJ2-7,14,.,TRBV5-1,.,CASSFGAGSYEQYF,TGCGCCAGCAGCTTTGGGGCAGGGTCCTACGAGCAGTACTTC
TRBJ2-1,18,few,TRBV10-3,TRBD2,CAISGRASGRASYNEQFF,TGTGCCATCAGTGGGAGGGCTAGCGGGAGGGCCTCCTACAATGAGCAGTTCTTC
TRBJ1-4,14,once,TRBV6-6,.,CASSYSGVGEKLFF,TGTGCCAGCAGTTACTCAGGGGTTGGAGAAAAACTGTTTTTT
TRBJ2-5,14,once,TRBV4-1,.,CASSHQDREETQYF,TGCGCCAGCAGCCACCAGGACAGAGAAGAGACCCAGTACTTC
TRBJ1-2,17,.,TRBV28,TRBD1,CASSFSGGAIPIYGYTF,TGTGCCAGCAGTTTTTCAGGGGGCGCTATCCCGATCTATGGCTACACCTTC
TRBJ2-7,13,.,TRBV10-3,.,CAISEDRLYEQYF,TGTGCCATCAGTGAGGACAGACTCTACGAGCAGTACTTC
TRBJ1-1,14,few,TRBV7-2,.,CASSLGRAPTEAFF,TGTGCCAGCAGCTTAGGGCGGGCCCCTACGGAAGCTTTCTTT
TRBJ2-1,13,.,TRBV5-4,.,CASSLGVNNEQFF,TGTGCCAGCAGCTTGGGAGTCAACAATGAGCAGTTCTTC